A single sample gave rise to the 14 T cell receptor beta chains below, sequenced in a study of vaccination and CD4 T cells after COVID-19 (dated by TCRdb to between 2021 and 2024). The treatment or condition label, as the study defines it: roughly 11-day PBMC culture with coronavirus spike peptide pools or control peptides (ViraFEST assay). CD4+ T cells from unexposed donors were collected before the COVID-19 pandemic (2011-2018). Preparation of the library involved PCR. TCRdb records Illumina iSeq 100 as the sequencer. DNA from cultured CD4+ T cells was subjected to TCR sequencing with the Oncomine TCR Beta short-read assay at the Johns Hopkins FTIC core. Using fastp at Q25 and MiXCR, TCRdb reprocessed the public reads and kept productive beta chains. Rows with one shared CDR3 protein collapse into an entry with the most common genes and DNA. Recorded for this sample are several thousand distinct CDR3 sequences; about 39% of them occurred a single time. In total, the top ten clones hold 20% of the sample.

Their specific antigens are unknown. The material sequenced was CD4+ T cells from blood, cultured in vitro. These receptors all stem from a human donor in good health.

This clonotype has only a few counts. J is TRBJ1-2 and V is TRBV11-2; no clear D gene. The CDR3 loop spans 14 amino acids. V lost 4 bases, J lost 1 base, and 10 bases lay in between. Germline lookup yields CDR1 SGHAT and CDR2 FQNNGV. CDR3 coding DNA: TGTGCCAGCAGCTCCCCCTCGGTTAACTATGGCTACACCTTC. Amino acid sequence: CASSSPSVNYGYTF.

This clonotype was seen a handful of times. The rearrangement joins TRBV15 to TRBJ1-2, with a tentative D call TRBD1 (6 bases). Trimming removed 0 bases at V and 4 bases at J, with 12 bases between. The CDR3 runs 15 residues. The germline CDR1 and CDR2 sequences are LNHNV and YYDKDF (reference sequence). CDR3 sequence reads: CATSRELGASYGYTF. CDR3 in DNA: TGTGCCACCAGCAGAGAGCTGGGGGCTAGCTATGGCTACACCTTC.

The gene calls are TRBV5-1 and TRBJ1-1, with TRBD1 matching over 9 bases. V lost 5 bases, J lost 0 bases, and 5 bases stayed unmatched. CDR3 length: 15 residues. CDR1 SGHRS and CDR2 YFSETQ come from the germline V gene. CDR3 coding DNA: TGCGCCAGCAGGGGACAGGGTATGTTGAACACTGAAGCTTTCTTT. Translated, it gives CASRGQGMLNTEAFF.

This clonotype showed up just a few times. This chain connects TRBV20-1 to TRBJ2-4, with 7 bases fitting TRBD2. The CDR3 spans 13 residues. The germline CDR1 and CDR2 sequences are DFQATT and SNEGSKA (reference sequence). V lost 3 bases, J lost 1 base, and 0 bases stayed unmatched. The DNA of the CDR3 is TGCAGTGCTAGCGGGGGGGCCAAAAACATTCAGTACTTC. The encoded protein is CSASGGAKNIQYF.

The chain has TRBV7-2 and TRBJ1-4; D gene unclear. Germline V lookup: CDR1 SGHTA, CDR2 FQGNSA. V lost 5 bases and J 0 bases, leaving 10 bases between the germline ends. This CDR3 region has 15 residues. In DNA, the CDR3 is TGTGCCAGCAGCGTAGAACCTGCAACTAATGAAAAACTGTTTTTT. This translates into CASSVEPATNEKLFF.

The V call is TRBV7-9, the J call TRBJ2-3; D might be TRBD2 (6 bases). CDR1 and CDR2 (germline): SEHNR, FQNEAQ (reference sequence). The V gene lost 5 bases and the J gene lost 5 bases, with 14 bases spanning the gap. The CDR3 has 14 amino acids. CDR3 coding DNA: TGTGCCAGCAGCAATCCCGCGGGATTAGATACGCAGTATTTT. It specifies CASSNPAGLDTQYF.

The chain employs TRBV12-3 or TRBV12-4 and TRBJ2-2; D is unclear. Trimming stripped 2 bases from V and 4 bases from J, with 11 bases between. The CDR3 spans 15 residues. The chain's CDR3 is CASSLSSLGTGELFF. CDR3 bases: TGTGCCAGCAGTTTATCATCACTCGGCACCGGGGAGCTGTTTTTT.

The CDR3 DNA reads TGTGCCAGCAGCTTAGAGTTGGTGGGTTCCTACAATGAGCAGTTCTTC. Amino acids: CASSLELVGSYNEQFF. The V gene is TRBV7-9, the J gene TRBJ2-1; D not resolved. The CDR3 is 16 residues long. V was clipped by 1 base and J by 1 base, with 11 bases between them. The germline CDR1 and CDR2 sequences are SEHNR and FQNEAQ (reference sequence).

The chain uses TRBV28 and TRBJ1-1, with D perhaps TRBD1 (6 bases). Germline assignment: CDR1 MDHEN and CDR2 SYDVKM. This CDR3 is built from 17 residues. V dropped 0 bases and J dropped 1 base, with 15 bases sitting between them. The CDR3 coding sequence is TGTGCCAGCAGTTTATGGGTTCTCAGGGGTAGGAACACTGAAGCTTTCTTT. Translated, it gives CASSLWVLRGRNTEAFF.

CDR3 DNA: TGTGCCAGCAGTGCCCTACGACAGAACACTGAAGCTTTCTTT. Its translation: CASSALRQNTEAFF. The chain employs TRBV6-1 and TRBJ1-1, with unresolved D. Germline V gives CDR1 MNHNS, CDR2 SASEGT. This CDR3 contains 14 residues. V lost 4 bases to trimming and J lost 1 base, with 10 bases between them.

The CDR3: CASRDRGAETQYF. The DNA for the CDR3 is TGTGCCAGTAGAGACCGGGGGGCAGAGACCCAGTACTTC. V and J are TRBV19 and TRBJ2-5; weak D call: TRBD2 (7 bases). Per germline, CDR1 LNHDA and CDR2 SQIVND (reference sequence). The CDR3 consists of 13 residues. V was clipped by 6 bases and J by 4 bases, with 12 bases between them.

V usage is TRBV7-8 and J usage is TRBJ1-1; perhaps TRBD1 as D (5 bases). The CDR3 contains 14 residues. V was trimmed by 5 bases and J by 1 base, leaving 11 bases between them. In germline, CDR1 is SGHVS, CDR2 FQNEAQ. CDR3 bases: TGTGCCAGCAGCCCGGGACGGGGGAACACTGAAGCTTTCTTT. Amino acids: CASSPGRGNTEAFF.

The gene calls are TRBV6-1 and TRBJ2-2; either TRBD1 or TRBD2 may fit D (5 bases each). V was cut by 6 bases and J by 6 bases, with 23 bases left in between. Germline V lookup: CDR1 MNHNS, CDR2 SASEGT. The CDR3 is made up of 17 amino acids. The CDR3 region is CASSQQPPGPQSGELFF. As DNA, the CDR3 is TGTGCCAGCAGCCAACAACCACCGGGACCGCAGTCCGGGGAGCTGTTTTTT.

The chain carries TRBV20-1 and TRBJ1-2, with D possibly being TRBD1 (5 bases). The germline CDR1 and CDR2 sequences are DFQATT and SNEGSKA (reference sequence). V dropped 3 bases and J dropped 0 bases, with 11 bases sitting between them. The CDR3 runs 14 residues. DNA of the CDR3: TGCAGTGCTAGCGAACGACAGTCTAACTATGGCTACACCTTC. This codes for CSASERQSNYGYTF.